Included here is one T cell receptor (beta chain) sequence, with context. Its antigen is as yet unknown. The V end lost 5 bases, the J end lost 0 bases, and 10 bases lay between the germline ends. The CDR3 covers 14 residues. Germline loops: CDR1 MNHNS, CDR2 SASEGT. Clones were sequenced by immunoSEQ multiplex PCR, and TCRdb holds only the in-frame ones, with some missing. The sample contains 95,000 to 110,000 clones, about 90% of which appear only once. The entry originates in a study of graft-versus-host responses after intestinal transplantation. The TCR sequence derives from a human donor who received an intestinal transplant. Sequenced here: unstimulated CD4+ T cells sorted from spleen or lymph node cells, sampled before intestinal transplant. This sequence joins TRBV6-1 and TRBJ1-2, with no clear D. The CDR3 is CASSPPGTNYGYTF. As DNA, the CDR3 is TGTGCCAGCAGTCCGCCGGGTACTAACTATGGCTACACCTTC.